Shown below are 5 T cell receptor beta chains from a single sample sequenced in a study of vaccination and CD4 T cells after COVID-19. Cultured CD4+ T cell DNA was sequenced using the Oncomine TCR Beta short-read assay. In TCRdb, the PCR reads were re-called with MiXCR into one record per CDR3 protein. This table holds 10,000 to 15,000 distinct CDR3 sequences, 60% to 80% found once. Treatment in this sample: roughly nine-day PBMC culture with coronavirus spike peptide pools or control peptides (ViraFEST assay). Their cognate antigens are unknown. Sample: CD4+ T cells from blood, cultured in vitro, taken after SARS-CoV-2 vaccination. The receptors originated from a human donor who received a COVID-19 vaccine.

V is TRBV15 and J is TRBJ2-1, with TRBD2 matching over 12 bases. The CDR3 sequence is 15 residues long. V dropped 7 bases and J dropped 3; count of bases not matched to a gene: 4. Germline CDR1 LNHNV, CDR2 YYDKDF (reference sequence). The CDR3 nucleotides read TGTGCCACCAAATTACTAGCGGGGGGCTACAATGAGCAGTTCTTC. Translating gives CATKLLAGGYNEQFF.

The chain recombines TRBV7-9 with TRBJ1-2; the match to TRBD1 covers 9 bases. V lost 1 base to trimming and J lost 7 bases; unmatched junction nucleotides: 10. Germline V gene lookup returns CDR1 SEHNR and CDR2 FQNEAQ (reference sequence). The CDR3 covers 16 residues. The CDR3 loop is CASSLVSGQGGCGYTF. CDR3 nucleotide sequence: TGTGCCAGCAGCTTAGTTTCGGGACAGGGTGGATGTGGCTACACCTTC.

In this sample, this clonotype turned up a few times. The genes are TRBV20-1 and TRBJ1-2; D remains unclear. This CDR3 is 13 amino acids long. V lost 0 bases and J 7 bases, leaving 12 bases between the germline ends. Germline CDR1 is DFQATT and CDR2 is SNEGSKA (reference sequence). The CDR3: CSARDQGRGGYTF. As DNA, the CDR3 is TGCAGTGCTAGAGATCAAGGGCGTGGTGGCTACACCTTC.

The chain joins TRBV12-3 or TRBV12-4 to TRBJ2-2; TRBD1 might be the D (5 bases). The ends were cut back, 6 bases at V and 2 bases at J, with 16 bases in the middle. CDR3 length equals 16 residues. Here the CDR3 DNA reads TGTGCCAGCAGCCCCTGGACAACCTTCAACACCGGGGAGCTGTTTTTT. Translation gives CASSPWTTFNTGELFF.

By share, this clonotype counts as medium-sized. This chain connects TRBV7-8 to TRBJ1-5; no firm D call. Trimming took off 0 bases at V and 5 bases at J, with 14 bases between the two ends. The CDR3 extends over 16 amino acids. The germline gives CDR1 SGHVS, CDR2 FQNEAQ. The CDR3 spells CASSLAGSSLHQPQHF. CDR3 DNA sequence: TGTGCCAGCAGCTTAGCGGGCAGCAGTTTACATCAGCCCCAGCATTTT.